This TCR beta chain was recorded in a study of post-analysis software for immune sequencing data. Overall study context: There were relapsing-remitting, secondary progressive and progressive-relapsing multiple sclerosis among the disease courses included. Overall study findings and caveats: Higher frequency in patients than in controls was seen for about five TRBV segments, with TRBV5-6, TRBV5-1 and TRBV20-1 among them. Strong co-clustering by F measure was seen for same-batch samples. Significantly lower normalized Chao1 diversity was found in patients with multiple sclerosis relative to controls.

TCR beta cDNA libraries included unique molecular identifiers. Input populations of about 1 to 11 million T cells gave rise to approximately 480,000 cDNA molecules. TCRdb analysed the PCR reads with MiXCR anew, one entry per CDR3 protein. The sample yields hundreds of thousands of distinct CDR3 sequences, around 27% seen once. With respect to this clonotype: As yet, its antigen is unknown.

V was pared by 3 bases and J by 5 bases, with 10 bases of the junction left unmatched. CDR1 ENHRY and CDR2 SYGVKD come from the germline V gene. The CDR3 sequence is 16 residues long. The specimen sequenced was blood. V is TRBV10-3 and J is TRBJ2-3; 8 positions match TRBD2. This clonotype originated in a girl under 18 with multiple sclerosis. CDR3: CAISERIGGVGDTQYF. The CDR3 DNA follows: TGTGCCATCAGTGAACGTATCGGGGGGGTGGGAGATACGCAGTATTTT.